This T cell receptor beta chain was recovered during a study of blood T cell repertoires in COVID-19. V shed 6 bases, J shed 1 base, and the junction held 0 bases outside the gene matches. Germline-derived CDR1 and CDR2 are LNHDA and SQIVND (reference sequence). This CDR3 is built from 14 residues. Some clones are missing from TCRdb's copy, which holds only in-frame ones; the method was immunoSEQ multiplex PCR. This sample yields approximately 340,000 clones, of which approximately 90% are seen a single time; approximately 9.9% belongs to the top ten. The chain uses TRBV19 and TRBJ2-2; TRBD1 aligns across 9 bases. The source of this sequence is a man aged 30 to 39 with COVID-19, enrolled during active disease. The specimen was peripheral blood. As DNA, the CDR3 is TGTGCCAGTAGGGGACAGGGGAACACCGGGGAGCTGTTTTTT. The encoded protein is CASRGQGNTGELFF.